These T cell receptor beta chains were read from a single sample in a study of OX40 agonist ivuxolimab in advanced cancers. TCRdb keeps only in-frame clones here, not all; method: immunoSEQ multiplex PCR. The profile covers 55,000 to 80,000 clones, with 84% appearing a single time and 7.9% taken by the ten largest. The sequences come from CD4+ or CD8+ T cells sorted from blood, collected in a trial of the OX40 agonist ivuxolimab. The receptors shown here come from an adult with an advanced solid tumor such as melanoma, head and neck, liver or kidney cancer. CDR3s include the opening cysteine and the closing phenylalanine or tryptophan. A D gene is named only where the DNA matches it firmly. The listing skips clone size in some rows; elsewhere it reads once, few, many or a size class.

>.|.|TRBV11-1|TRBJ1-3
TGTGCCAGCAGCTTCGAGCAGGGGTGGAACACCATATATTTT
CASSFEQGWNTIYF
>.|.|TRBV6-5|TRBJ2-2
TGTGCCAGCAGTTACTCGGCTACCGGGGAGCTGTTTTTT
CASSYSATGELFF
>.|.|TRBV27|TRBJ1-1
TGTGCCAGCGGAAAGACAGCCTTGAACACTGAAGCTTTCTTT
CASGKTALNTEAFF
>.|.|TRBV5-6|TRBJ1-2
TGTGCCAGCAGCTCCGATATTAGGAGCTATGGCTACACCTTC
CASSSDIRSYGYTF
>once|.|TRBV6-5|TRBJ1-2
TGTGCCAGCAGTTACACGGGGGTCTCGAATGGCTACACCTTC
CASSYTGVSNGYTF
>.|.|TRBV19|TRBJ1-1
TGTGCCAGTAGTATGGGCGGAGACACTGAAGCTTTCTTT
CASSMGGDTEAFF
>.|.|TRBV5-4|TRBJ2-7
TGTGCCAGCAGCAAGAGGGGGGGCTACGAGCAGTACTTC
CASSKRGGYEQYF
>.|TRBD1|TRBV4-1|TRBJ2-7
TGCGCCAGCAGCCCGGGACAGGGGAACGACGAGCAGTACTTC
CASSPGQGNDEQYF
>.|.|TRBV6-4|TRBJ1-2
TGTGCCAGCATAAGGATGTTTGTGGATGGCTACACCTTC
CASIRMFVDGYTF
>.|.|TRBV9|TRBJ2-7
TGTGCCAGCAGCGCCCATCAAAAAACCGGGGCCTCCTACGAGCAGTACTTC
CASSAHQKTGASYEQYF
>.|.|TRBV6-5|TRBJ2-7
TGTGCCAGCAGTTACCCCTGCAAGAGCTCCTACGAGCAGTACTTC
CASSYPCKSSYEQYF
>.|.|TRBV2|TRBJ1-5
TGTGCCAGCAGCGACGGTGGCGCCCAGCATTTT
CASSDGGAQHF
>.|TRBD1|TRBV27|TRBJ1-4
TGTGCCAGCACTAAGGACAGGACTAATGAAAAACTGTTTTTT
CASTKDRTNEKLFF
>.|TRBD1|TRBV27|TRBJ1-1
TGTGCCAGCAGTCCGACACAGGGGGTCGATTACACTGAAGCTTTCTTT
CASSPTQGVDYTEAFF
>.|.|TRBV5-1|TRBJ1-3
TGCGCCAGCAGCTTAGAGACAGGTGGAAACACCATATATTTT
CASSLETGGNTIYF
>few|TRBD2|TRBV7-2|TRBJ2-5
TGTGCCAGCACCCCCGGGGGGGAGACCCAGTACTTC
CASTPGGETQYF
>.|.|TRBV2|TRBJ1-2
TGTGCCAGCAGTGAAGGGCCCACCGTGTATGGCTACACCTTC
CASSEGPTVYGYTF
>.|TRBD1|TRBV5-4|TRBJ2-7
TGTGCCAGCAGCCCCCAGGGGGCGCGCTACGAGCAGTACTTC
CASSPQGARYEQYF
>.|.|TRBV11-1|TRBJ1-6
TGTGCCAGCAGCACAGGGAGCTCCTATAATTCACCCCTCCACTTT
CASSTGSSYNSPLHF
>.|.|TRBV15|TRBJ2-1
TGTGCCACCGGCGGCGACGCGAGCTCCTACAATGAGCAGTTCTTC
CATGGDASSYNEQFF
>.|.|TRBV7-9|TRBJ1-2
TGTGCCAGCAGCTTAAACTCCAAATATGGCTACACCTTC
CASSLNSKYGYTF
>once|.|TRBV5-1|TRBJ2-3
TGCGCCAGCAGCCCTTCGGATCTCGGGGGCACAGATACGCAGTATTTT
CASSPSDLGGTDTQYF
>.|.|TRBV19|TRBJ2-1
TGTGCCAGTAGTAAGCGGCCTAGTGGGTCGTTCACCTACAATGAGCAGTTCTTC
CASSKRPSGSFTYNEQFF
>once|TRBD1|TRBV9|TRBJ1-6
TGTGCCAGCAGCTCCACGACAGGGGCCCATTCACCCCTCCACTTT
CASSSTTGAHSPLHF
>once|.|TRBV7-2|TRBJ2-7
TGTGCCAGCAGCTTATCAACCCAACGGGGTGAGCAGTACTTC
CASSLSTQRGEQYF
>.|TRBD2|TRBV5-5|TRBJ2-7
TGTGCCAGCAGCTTAGGTTCATTCGGGGGGTCAACCTACGAGCAGTACTTC
CASSLGSFGGSTYEQYF
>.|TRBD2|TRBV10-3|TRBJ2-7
TGTGCCATCTCGCGGGGGTACGAGCAGTACTTC
CAISRGYEQYF
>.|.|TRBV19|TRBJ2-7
TGTGCCAGTAGTATAGGAGGGGGATCGGCCGAGCAGTACTTC
CASSIGGGSAEQYF
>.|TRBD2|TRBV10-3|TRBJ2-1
TGTGCCATCAGTTCAACTAGCGGGGGGGCCGATGAGCAGTTCTTC
CAISSTSGGADEQFF
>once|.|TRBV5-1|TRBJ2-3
TGCGCCAGCAGCTCCTCTAGTACCTTCGATACGCAGTATTTT
CASSSSSTFDTQYF
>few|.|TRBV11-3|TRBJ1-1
TGTGCCAGCAGCTCGATACAGGGTTACACTGAAGCTTTCTTT
CASSSIQGYTEAFF
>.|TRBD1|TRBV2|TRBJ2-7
TGTGCCAGCAGCCGGGACAGGGGGGCCTACGAGCAGTACTTC
CASSRDRGAYEQYF
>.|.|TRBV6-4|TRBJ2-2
TGTGCCAGCAGTGAGAAGAACACCGGGGAGCTGTTTTTT
CASSEKNTGELFF
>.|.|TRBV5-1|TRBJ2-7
TGCGCCAGCAGCGACCCCGGGACGGACTCCTACGAGCAGTACTTC
CASSDPGTDSYEQYF
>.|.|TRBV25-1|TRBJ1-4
TGTGCCAGCAGTGAATCGACGGGGGCGGGTGAAAAACTGTTTTTT
CASSESTGAGEKLFF
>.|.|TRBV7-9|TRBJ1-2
TGTGCCAGCAGCTTAGGCGCAGGACCGCGCTTTTATGGCTACACCTTC
CASSLGAGPRFYGYTF
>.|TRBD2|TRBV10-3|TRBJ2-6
TGTGCCATCAGACAGACTAGCGGGGGGGCTGGGGCCAACGTCCTGACTTTC
CAIRQTSGGAGANVLTF
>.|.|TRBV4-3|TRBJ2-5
TGCGCCAGCAGCCGTACACAGGGTTTTCAAGAGACCCAGTACTTC
CASSRTQGFQETQYF
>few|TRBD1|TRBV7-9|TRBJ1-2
TGTGCCAGCAGCGTCCAGGGGGCGGGTGGCTACACCTTC
CASSVQGAGGYTF
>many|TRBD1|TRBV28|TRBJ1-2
TGTGCCAGCAGTCCACGATACATCCGGGACAGGGGGCTTCCTCCTGGCTACACCTTC
CASSPRYIRDRGLPPGYTF
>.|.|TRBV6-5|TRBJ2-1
TGTGCCAGCAGTTACTCTACGGGCCATGAGCAGTTCTTC
CASSYSTGHEQFF
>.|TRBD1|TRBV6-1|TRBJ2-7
TGTGCCAGCAGTGAAGCGCGCAGGGGGCGGTACGGGTCCTACGAGCAGTACTTC
CASSEARRGRYGSYEQYF
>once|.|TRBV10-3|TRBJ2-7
TGTGCCATCAGTGATAGGACAACTTACGAGCAGTACTTC
CAISDRTTYEQYF
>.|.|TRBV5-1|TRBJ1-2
TGCGCCAGCAGCTTGAATCTACAGTCTCCCTATGGCTACACCTTC
CASSLNLQSPYGYTF
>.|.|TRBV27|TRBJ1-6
TGTGCCAGCGGCCCGGATTCACCCCTCCACTTT
CASGPDSPLHF
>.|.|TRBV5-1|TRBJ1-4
TGCGCCAGCAGCCCAACTACAACTAATGAAAAACTGTTTTTT
CASSPTTTNEKLFF
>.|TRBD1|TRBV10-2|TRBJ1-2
TGCGCCAGCAAGTACGGGACAGATAATAACTATGGCTACACCTTC
CASKYGTDNNYGYTF
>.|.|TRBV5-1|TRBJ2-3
TGCGCCAGCAGCTCTAGGACCGGTAGCACAGATACGCAGTATTTT
CASSSRTGSTDTQYF
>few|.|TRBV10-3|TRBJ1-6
TGTGCCATCAGTGGGGACCTTAATTCACCCCTCCACTTT
CAISGDLNSPLHF
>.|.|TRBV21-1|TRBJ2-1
TGTGCCAGTTGGGGATGGGCGGGAATTTTCAATGAGCAGTTCTTC
CASWGWAGIFNEQFF
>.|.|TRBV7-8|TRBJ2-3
TGTGCCAGCAGCTTCGGGGGTAGCACAGATACGCAGTATTTT
CASSFGGSTDTQYF
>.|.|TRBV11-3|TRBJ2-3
TGTGCCAGCAGCACCGAGGGTAGCACAGATACGCAGTATTTT
CASSTEGSTDTQYF
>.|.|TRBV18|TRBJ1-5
TGTGCCAGCTCACCACCGGTGGGGGCGGGTCAGCCCCAGCATTTT
CASSPPVGAGQPQHF
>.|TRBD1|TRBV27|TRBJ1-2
TGTGCCAGCAGACCGACAGGGGGGGATGGCTACACCTTC
CASRPTGGDGYTF
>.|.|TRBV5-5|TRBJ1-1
TGTGCCAGCAGCTTGGTATTAAGAATGAACACTGAAGCTTTCTTT
CASSLVLRMNTEAFF
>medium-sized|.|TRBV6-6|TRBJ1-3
TGTGCCAGCACGCAAACCGCAGGCTTCTCTGGAAACACCATATATTTT
CASTQTAGFSGNTIYF
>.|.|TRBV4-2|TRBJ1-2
TGTGCCAGCAGCCAAGGGGATAACTATGGCTACACCTTC
CASSQGDNYGYTF
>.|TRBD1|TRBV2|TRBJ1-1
TGTGCCAGCGCCAGGACCAGGGGGGGCACTGAAGCTTTCTTT
CASARTRGGTEAFF
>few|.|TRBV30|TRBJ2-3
TGTGCCTGGACCTCATCCCCCTCACGGACAGATACGCAGTATTTT
CAWTSSPSRTDTQYF